This T cell receptor beta chain comes out of a study of spatial heterogeneity in lung cancer. Study background: More beta-chain than alpha-chain sequences were consistently detected.

Time point denoted: sample taken at primary tumor resection. Frozen PBMC, nontumor lung or tumor provided whole RNA, which was sequenced unsorted. The cohort: approximately 74 early-stage, untreated non-small cell lung cancer patients. Every TCR cDNA molecule bore its own unique molecular identifier. TCRdb reprocessed the 5' RACE reads with MiXCR, giving one entry per CDR3 protein. The data show roughly 13,000 distinct CDR3 sequences, 9.5% to 13% seen once. Trimming took 10 bases from V and 5 from J; bases not matched to a gene: 15. Germline values: CDR1 ENHRY, CDR2 SYGVKD. The CDR3 spans 17 residues. V and J are TRBV10-3 and TRBJ2-1; 12 bases fit TRBD2. This sample comprised PBMCs, obtained at surgery. The TCR sequence derives from a male donor with early-stage non-small cell lung cancer. The CDR3 spells CATSVASGRAGHNEQFF. For the CDR3, the DNA is TGTGCCACCTCGGTCGCTAGCGGGAGGGCCGGGCACAATGAGCAGTTCTTC.